The rows below give T cell receptor beta chains drawn from one sample of a study of CD8 T cells in Susac syndrome. TCRdb passed the immunoSEQ multiplex PCR reads through MiXCR, listing each CDR3 protein once. The sample lists roughly 120,000 distinct CDR3 sequences, 90% to 95% seen once, with roughly 0.3% in the top ten. Sample: CD8+ T cells from PBMCs. The receptors were sampled from a human donor with multiple sclerosis. Both conserved end residues are part of each CDR3. D genes are given only for firm matches. Size is stated for part of the rows, as once, few or many counts, or as a class when the clone is expanded.

clone size	V gene	J gene	D gene	CDR3 DNA	CDR3 protein
-	TRBV24-1	TRBJ2-1	TRBD2	TGTGCCACCACAGGGACTAGCGGCGATGAGCAGTTCTTC	CATTGTSGDEQFF
-	TRBV20-1	TRBJ2-1	TRBD2	TGCAGTGCTACCGGACTAGTGGGTTACAATGAGCAGTTCTTC	CSATGLVGYNEQFF
-	TRBV19	TRBJ1-2	-	TGTGCCAGTAGAGAAGACAGGACGGCTAACTATGGCTACACCTTC	CASREDRTANYGYTF
-	TRBV3-1	TRBJ2-7	TRBD1	TGTGCCAGCAGCCCGTATCCCCGGACAGGGACGTACGAGCAGTACTTC	CASSPYPRTGTYEQYF
-	TRBV13	TRBJ2-1	TRBD1	TGTGCCAGCAGCTCCGGGGGTGCCAGGGGGCGCCTCTCAGAGCAGTTCTTC	CASSSGGARGRLSEQFF
-	TRBV9	TRBJ2-1	-	TGTGCCAGCAGCGTAGATTGGAGCGGATACAATGAGCAGTTCTTC	CASSVDWSGYNEQFF
-	TRBV20-1	TRBJ2-7	TRBD1	TGCAGTGCTAGAGGGGGACAGTACTACGAGCAGTACTTC	CSARGGQYYEQYF
-	TRBV7-7	TRBJ2-5	TRBD2	TGTGCTAGCAGCTTAGAGGGACTAGCGGGAGAGACCCAGTACTTC	CASSLEGLAGETQYF
-	TRBV13	TRBJ2-1	TRBD2	TGTGCCAGCAGCTGGCCTAGCGGGGAGGGTGCGAGTGAGCAGTTCTTC	CASSWPSGEGASEQFF
-	TRBV3-1	TRBJ2-1	TRBD2	TGTGCCAGCAGCCAAGATCGAGTAGCGGGAGTGAATGAGCAGTTCTTC	CASSQDRVAGVNEQFF
-	TRBV15	TRBJ2-3	TRBD1	TGTGCCACCAGCAGGGACAGGAACACAGATACGCAGTATTTT	CATSRDRNTDTQYF
-	TRBV7-8	TRBJ2-1	-	TGTGCCAGCAGCGGTACTACCTACAATGAGCAGTTCTTC	CASSGTTYNEQFF
-	TRBV29-1	TRBJ1-2	-	TGCAGCGTTGTAACCACTGACTATGGCTACACCTTC	CSVVTTDYGYTF
-	TRBV28	TRBJ1-5	-	TGTGCCAGCAGGAAGGGGGGCCAGCCCCAGCATTTT	CASRKGGQPQHF
-	TRBV9	TRBJ2-1	TRBD2	TGTGCCAGCAGCGTAAAGGGAGTTAGCGGGATTTATTTGGGTGAGCAGTTCTTC	CASSVKGVSGIYLGEQFF
-	TRBV6-2/TRBV6-3	TRBJ2-3	-	TGTGCCAGCAGTTTCACAACTAGCACAGATACGCAGTATTTT	CASSFTTSTDTQYF
once	TRBV6-6	TRBJ2-5	-	TGTGCCAGCACTTACTCTTGGGAGGATCAAGAGACCCAGTACTTC	CASTYSWEDQETQYF
-	TRBV29-1	TRBJ1-1	-	TGCAGCGTTTGGGTCGACAGCGAAGCTTTCTTT	CSVWVDSEAFF
-	TRBV10-3	TRBJ2-1	-	TGTGCCATCGGGTGGTCTACTCACAATGAGCAGTTCTTC	CAIGWSTHNEQFF
-	TRBV6-6	TRBJ1-1	-	TGTGCCAGCAGTTACGTCCGACAGTTCAACACTGAAGCTTTCTTT	CASSYVRQFNTEAFF
-	TRBV7-9	TRBJ2-3	-	TGTGCCAGCAGCTTAGTGTCAACCACAGATACGCAGTATTTT	CASSLVSTTDTQYF
-	TRBV7-2	TRBJ2-2	-	TGTGCCAGCAGTTTCACAACGGGACACCTCACCGGGGAGCTGTTTTTT	CASSFTTGHLTGELFF
-	TRBV5-1	TRBJ2-7	-	TGCGCCAGCAGCTTAACGGATGGACTCTCCTACGAGCAGTACTTC	CASSLTDGLSYEQYF
-	TRBV7-9	TRBJ1-5	-	TGTGCCAGCAGCCCTGGGTCGGGTAGCAATCAGCCCCAGCATTTT	CASSPGSGSNQPQHF
-	TRBV9	TRBJ1-2	TRBD1	TGTGCCAGCAGCGTAGAGGGGGCCGGGAGCCTTCGCTATGGCTACACCTTC	CASSVEGAGSLRYGYTF
-	TRBV9	TRBJ2-7	-	TGTGCCAGCAGCGTAGTCGCTAGTGGGGAGCAGTACTTC	CASSVVASGEQYF
-	TRBV5-6	TRBJ2-7	-	TGTGCCAGCAGCTCGGCAGGGGACTTCGCCGAGCAGTACTTC	CASSSAGDFAEQYF
-	TRBV25-1	TRBJ1-2	TRBD1	TGTGCCAGCAGTGAATATGGGACAGGGGAGGATGGCTACACCTTC	CASSEYGTGEDGYTF